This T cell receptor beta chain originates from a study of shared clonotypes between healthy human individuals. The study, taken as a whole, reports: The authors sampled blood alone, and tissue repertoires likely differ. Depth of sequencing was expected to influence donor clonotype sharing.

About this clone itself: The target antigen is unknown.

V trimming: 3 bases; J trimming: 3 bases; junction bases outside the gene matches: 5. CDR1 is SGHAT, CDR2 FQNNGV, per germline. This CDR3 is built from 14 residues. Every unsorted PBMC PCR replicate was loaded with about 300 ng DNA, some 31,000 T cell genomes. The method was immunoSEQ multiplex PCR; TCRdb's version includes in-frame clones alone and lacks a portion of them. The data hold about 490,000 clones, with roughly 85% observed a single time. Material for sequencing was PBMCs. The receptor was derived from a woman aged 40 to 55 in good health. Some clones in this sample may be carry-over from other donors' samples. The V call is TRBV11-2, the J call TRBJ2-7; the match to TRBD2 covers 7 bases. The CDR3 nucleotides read TGTGCCAGCAGCTTTAGACTAGCCAACTACGAGCAGTACTTC. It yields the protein CASSFRLANYEQYF.